This T cell receptor beta chain was recorded in a study of identical twins (dated by TCRdb to 2015 to 2016). Notes on the research overall: To test whether fetal clonotypes persist, the study used deep sequencing on TCR alpha and beta repertoires from monozygotic twins, unrelated adults of various ages, and cord blood. To rule out contamination, the twin experiments were replicated at different times with different library preparation protocols.

The full study reports these points: Invariant T cells such as MAIT and iNKT could partly confound zero-insertion analyses, though diverse VJ usage argued against this for most clonotypes. Fewer insertions were carried by abundant cord blood beta clonotypes; a weaker similar trend was observed in young adult naive repertoires, while no such trend was observed in memory repertoires. In beta out-of-frame sequences, excess twin sharing was weaker, because having fewer shared sequences lowered the signal-to-noise ratio. Because the same donors could not be followed over many years, the conclusions depended on cross-sectional statistical analysis. In monozygotic twins, recombination models systematically underestimated out-of-frame TCR alpha sharing, but the models matched the sharing seen between unrelated individuals. Out-of-frame TCR alpha sequences shared between twins showed an excess of low generation-probability sequences compared with coincidental sharing between unrelated individuals.

V drops 0 bases and J drops 1 base, leaving 19 bases in between. Its CDR3 holds 18 amino acids, cysteine through phenylalanine. Just CDR3 DNA is preserved here, 54 bases in frame from base 1. The germline V gene supplies CDR1 SGDLS and CDR2 YYNGEE. The library was obtained by 5' RACE. The sequencer listed for this sample is Illumina HiSeq 2000. A universal primer binding site was introduced by template switching, and a unique molecular identifier was present in the final cDNA, enabling accurate counting of TCR cDNA molecules. Specific primers in the conserved constant-segment region were used to synthesize first-strand cDNA for the TCR alpha and beta chains. To control for contamination, every cDNA library was double barcoded, receiving both a SMART-Mk sample barcode and Illumina barcodes. Two successive PCR steps introduced TruSeq adapter sequences along with Illumina sample barcodes. The Illumina HiSeq platform was used with custom primers to sequence TCR alpha and beta cDNA libraries. As for the original processing: Unique molecular identifiers were extracted from raw reads with MiGEC, and CDR3 positions were determined with MiXCR. For each individual, recombination models were inferred using an EM algorithm with the repgenHMM and IGoR tools. Shared clonotypes were analyzed with the tcR package in R, and sharing was normalized by the product of cloneset sizes. Out-of-frame nonproductive sequences were analyzed to study raw recombination free of thymic and clonal selection effects. TCRdb redid the processing of the public reads, applying fastp at Q25 and MiXCR, and retained in-frame beta chains. Rows merge per CDR3 protein into single entries with the most common DNA and genes. The V and J calls and clone size are TCRdb's, not the authors'. Across this sample there are about 470,000 distinct CDR3 sequences, with 20% to 25% seen only once. The ten largest make up approximately 2.9% of the sample.

Only healthy Caucasian donors were included. The twin cohort consisted of three pairs of female monozygotic twins, all aged about 18 to 29 years. Positive isolation kits from Invitrogen were used to isolate the CD4+ and CD8+ T cell populations. This clonotype has a handful of counts. Which antigen it targets is not known. No quality values exist for individual bases; no much larger clone is one base distant. These same records also appear under a second study, on T cells expressing NK-cell markers. As noted in the second study: In sorted CD3+CD56+NKG2C+, CD3+CD56+NKG2C- and CD3+CD56-NKG2C+ T-cell subsets from eight or nine donors, TCR beta-chain repertoires were profiled. Among the eight sequenced donors, seven were HCMV-seropositive and one was HCMV-seronegative. To restrict sorting to alphabetaTCR-expressing T cells, an anti-gammadeltaTCR antibody was added in several experiments. In a handful of donors, the dominant CD3+CD56+NKG2C+ clonotypes ranked among the top 10 CD8+ clonotypes, making up roughly 1.0-7.0% of CD8+ T cells. Those dominant clonotypes were again the most abundant among CD3+CD56-NKG2C+ cells in a few donors, at 28.3-60.1%. It remained unclear whether the expanded NKG2C-expressing T cell clones were specific for HCMV antigens. All eight donors whose samples were sequenced were randomly selected healthy volunteers, three of them men and five women. A commercial ELISA kit detecting HCMV-specific IgG in serum was used to determine HCMV serostatus. Reads were demultiplexed and grouped by UMI with MIGEC, and clonotypes were assembled and quantified with MiTCR. To exclude erroneous sequences, any TCR cDNA sequence not supported by at least two reads was discarded. The tcR package was used for downstream repertoire analysis, and clonotypes were matched across fractions by CDR3 nucleotide sequence plus V segment. VDJmatch was used to annotate antigen specificity against VDJdb, with one amino acid substitution in CDR3 allowed.

The sequence derives from a woman between 18 and 29 years old in good health. Sequenced: CD4+ T cells sorted from blood. Recombination connected TRBV9 to TRBJ2-5; the D region possibly corresponds to TRBD2 (6 bases align). The bases are TGTGCCAGCAGCGTAGGCCAGGCGGGGTCCGCTTTCCAAGAGACCCAGTACTTC. Its translation reads: CASSVGQAGSAFQETQYF.